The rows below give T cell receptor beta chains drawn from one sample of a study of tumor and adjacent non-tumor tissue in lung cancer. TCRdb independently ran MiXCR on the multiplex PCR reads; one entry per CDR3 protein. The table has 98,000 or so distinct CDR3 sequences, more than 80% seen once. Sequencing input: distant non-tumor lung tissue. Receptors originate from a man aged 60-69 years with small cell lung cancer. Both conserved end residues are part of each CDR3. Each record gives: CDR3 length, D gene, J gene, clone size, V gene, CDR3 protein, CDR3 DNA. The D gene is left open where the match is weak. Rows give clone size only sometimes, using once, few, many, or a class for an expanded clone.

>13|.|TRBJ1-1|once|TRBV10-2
CSTRRQANTEAFF
TGCTCCACCAGAAGACAGGCAAACACTGAAGCTTTCTTT
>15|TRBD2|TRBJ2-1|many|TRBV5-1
CASSLTAGDLKEQFF
TGCGCCAGCAGCTTGACAGCGGGAGACCTCAAAGAGCAGTTCTTC
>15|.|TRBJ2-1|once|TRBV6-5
CARSYYGGVGNEPFF
TGTGCCCGCAGTTACTATGGGGGAGTGGGTAATGAGCCGTTCTTC
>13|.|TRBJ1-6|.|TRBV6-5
CASTMLGYSPLHF
TGTGCCAGTACGATGTTGGGTTATTCACCCCTCCACTTT
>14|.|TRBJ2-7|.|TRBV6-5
CATSYGYGAYVQYF
TGTGCCACCAGTTACGGGTACGGTGCCTACGTGCAGTACTTC
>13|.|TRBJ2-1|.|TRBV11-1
CASRVAEVTEQFF
TGTGCCAGCAGGGTCGCGGAAGTAACTGAGCAGTTCTTC
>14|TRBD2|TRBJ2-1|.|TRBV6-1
CTSIFSGSRNEPFF
TGTACTAGCATCTTTAGCGGGAGTAGGAATGAGCCGTTCTTC
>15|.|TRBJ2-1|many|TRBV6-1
CASRYWTDPDNEQFF
TGTGCCAGCAGGTACTGGACCGACCCGGACAATGAGCAGTTCTTC
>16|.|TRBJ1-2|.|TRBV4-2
CAGSHHRKGGRDGYTF
TGTGCCGGCAGCCACCATCGGAAGGGGGGAAGGGATGGCTACACCTTC
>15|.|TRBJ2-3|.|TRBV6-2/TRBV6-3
CASNYLKGDTDTQYF
TGTGCCAGCAATTATCTCAAAGGGGATACAGATACGCAGTATTTT